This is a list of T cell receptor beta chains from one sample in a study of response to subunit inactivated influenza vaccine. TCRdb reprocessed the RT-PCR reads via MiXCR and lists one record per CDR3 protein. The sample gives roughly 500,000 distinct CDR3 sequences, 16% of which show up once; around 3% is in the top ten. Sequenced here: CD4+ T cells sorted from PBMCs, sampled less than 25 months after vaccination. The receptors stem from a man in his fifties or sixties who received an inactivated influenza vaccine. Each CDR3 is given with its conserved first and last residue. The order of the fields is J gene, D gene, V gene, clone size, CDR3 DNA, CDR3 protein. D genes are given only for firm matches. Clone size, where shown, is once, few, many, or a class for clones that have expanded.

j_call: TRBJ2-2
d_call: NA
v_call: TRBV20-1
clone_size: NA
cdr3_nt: TGCAGTGCTAGGGGCTTGGACAAGTACACCGGGGAGCTGTTTTTT
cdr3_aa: CSARGLDKYTGELFF

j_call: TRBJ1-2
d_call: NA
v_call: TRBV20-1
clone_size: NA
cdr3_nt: TGCAGTGCTAGTCTCACAGGAAGAGGCTACACCTTC
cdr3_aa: CSASLTGRGYTF

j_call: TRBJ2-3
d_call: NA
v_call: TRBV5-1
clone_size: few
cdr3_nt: TGCGCCAGCAGCTACGGGAGCCGCACAGATACGCAGTATTTT
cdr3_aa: CASSYGSRTDTQYF

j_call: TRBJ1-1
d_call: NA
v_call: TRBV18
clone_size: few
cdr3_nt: TGTGCCAGCTCACCACCCACGGGTATGAACACTGAAGCTTTCTTT
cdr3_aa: CASSPPTGMNTEAFF

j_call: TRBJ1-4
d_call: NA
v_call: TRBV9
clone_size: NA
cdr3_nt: TGTGCCAGCAGCGACGTAGCAACTAATGAAAAACTGTTTTTT
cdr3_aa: CASSDVATNEKLFF

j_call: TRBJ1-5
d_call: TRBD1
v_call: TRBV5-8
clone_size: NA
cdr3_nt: TGTGCCAGCAGCGCAGGGACAGGGCTTGGGAGCAATCAGCCCCAGCATTTT
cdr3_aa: CASSAGTGLGSNQPQHF

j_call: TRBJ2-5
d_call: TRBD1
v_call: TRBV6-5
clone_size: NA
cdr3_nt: TGTGCCAGCAGTTACCAGGGACAGGTGGCAAGTGAGACCCAGTACTTC
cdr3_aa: CASSYQGQVASETQYF

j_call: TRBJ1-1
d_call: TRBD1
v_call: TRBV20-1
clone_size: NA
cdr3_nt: TGCAGTGCTTCTGGGCACAGGGGCTTTTCTGAAGCTTTCTTT
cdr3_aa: CSASGHRGFSEAFF

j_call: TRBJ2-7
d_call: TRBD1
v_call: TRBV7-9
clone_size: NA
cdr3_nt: TGTGCCAGCAGCAACTGGATCCGGGACAGCTCCTACGAGCAGTACTTC
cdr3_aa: CASSNWIRDSSYEQYF

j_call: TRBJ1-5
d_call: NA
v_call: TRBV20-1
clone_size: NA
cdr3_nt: TGCTGTGCTAGTGGGGCCCCCCCAGGGTCTGATCAGCCCCAGCATTTT
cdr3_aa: CCASGAPPGSDQPQHF

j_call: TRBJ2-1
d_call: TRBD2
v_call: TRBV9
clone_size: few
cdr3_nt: TGTGCCAGCAGCGTAGCTACGAGCGGGAGGTACAATGAGCAGTTCTTC
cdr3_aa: CASSVATSGRYNEQFF

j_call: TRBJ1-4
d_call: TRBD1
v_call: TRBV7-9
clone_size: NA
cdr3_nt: TGTGCCAGCAGCCGCATCGGACAGGGGGCTGAAAAACTGTTTTTT
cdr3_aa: CASSRIGQGAEKLFF

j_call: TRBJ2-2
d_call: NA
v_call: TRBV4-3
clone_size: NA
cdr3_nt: TGCGCCAGCAGCCAAAGGGATTTCGCGAACACCGGGGAGCTGTTTTTT
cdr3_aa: CASSQRDFANTGELFF

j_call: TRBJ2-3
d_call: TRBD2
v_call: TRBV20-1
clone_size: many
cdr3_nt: TGCAGTGCTCCTAGCCCGACACAGAAAGCGGGAGTGGCGCAGTATTTT
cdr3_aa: CSAPSPTQKAGVAQYF

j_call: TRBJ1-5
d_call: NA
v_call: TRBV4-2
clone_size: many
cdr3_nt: TGTGCCAGCAGCCAATCCTCCAATCAGCCCCAGCATTTT
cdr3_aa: CASSQSSNQPQHF

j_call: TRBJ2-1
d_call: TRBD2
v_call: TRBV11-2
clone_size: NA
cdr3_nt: TGTGCCAGCAGCTTTAGACTAGCGGGGGGCAATTACAATGAGCAGTTCTTC
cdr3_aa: CASSFRLAGGNYNEQFF

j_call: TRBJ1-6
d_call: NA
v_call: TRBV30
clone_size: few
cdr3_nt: TGTGCACGATCGAGCTCCTATAATTCACCCCTCCACTTT
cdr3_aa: CARSSSYNSPLHF

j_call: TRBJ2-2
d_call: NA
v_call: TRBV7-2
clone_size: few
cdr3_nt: TGTGCCAGCAGCGCTAACCAGAACACCGGGGAGCTGTTTTTT
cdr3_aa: CASSANQNTGELFF

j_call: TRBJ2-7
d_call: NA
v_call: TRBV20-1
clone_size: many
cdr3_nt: TGCAGTGCCACGGGACAAGCCTACGAGCAGTACTTC
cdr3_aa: CSATGQAYEQYF

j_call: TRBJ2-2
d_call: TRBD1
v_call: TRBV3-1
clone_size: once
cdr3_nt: TGTGCCAGCAGCCCGGGACAGGTACGCACCGGGGAGCTGTTTTTT
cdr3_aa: CASSPGQVRTGELFF

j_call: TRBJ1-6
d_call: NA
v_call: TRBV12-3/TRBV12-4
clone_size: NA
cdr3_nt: TGTGCCAGCAGGGACACAGGGATGAGGGGTTCACCCCTCCACTTT
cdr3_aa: CASRDTGMRGSPLHF

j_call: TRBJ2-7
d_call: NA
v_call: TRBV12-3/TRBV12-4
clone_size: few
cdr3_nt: TGTGCCAGCAGTTTAAGCACAGGACAAGGCTACGAGCAGTACTTC
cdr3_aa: CASSLSTGQGYEQYF

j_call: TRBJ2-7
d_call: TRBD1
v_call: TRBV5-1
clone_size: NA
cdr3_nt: TGCGCCAGCAGCTTCTCTTGGACAGGGCCCTACGAGCAGTACTTC
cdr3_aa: CASSFSWTGPYEQYF

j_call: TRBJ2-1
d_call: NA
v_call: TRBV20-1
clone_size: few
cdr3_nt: TGCAGTGCTAGAGTCTATAGTCTGCCGCCCGGCAATGAGCAGTTCTTC
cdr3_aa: CSARVYSLPPGNEQFF

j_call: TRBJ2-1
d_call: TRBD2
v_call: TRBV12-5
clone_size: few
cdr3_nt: TGTGCTAGTGGTTTGGTACGTTACGGTGGTCTAGCGGGAGGGACAAATGAGCAGTTCTTC
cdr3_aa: CASGLVRYGGLAGGTNEQFF

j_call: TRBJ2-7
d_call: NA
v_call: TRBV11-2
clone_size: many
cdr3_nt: TGTGCCAGCAGCAAAGGGACCTACGAGCAGTACTTC
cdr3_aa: CASSKGTYEQYF

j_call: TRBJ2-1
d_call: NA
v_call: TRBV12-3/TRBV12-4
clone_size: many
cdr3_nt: TGTGCCAGCAGTTTAGTGCGACCCTCCTACAATGAGCAGTTCTTC
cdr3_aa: CASSLVRPSYNEQFF

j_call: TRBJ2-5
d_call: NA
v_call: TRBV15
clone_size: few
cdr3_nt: TGTGCCACCAGCGTCCCCATGGGCCAAGAGACCCAGTACTTC
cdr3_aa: CATSVPMGQETQYF

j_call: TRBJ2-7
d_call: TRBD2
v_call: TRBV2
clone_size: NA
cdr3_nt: TGTGCCAGCCGTGATAGCGGGGGGGCGTACGAGCAGTACTTC
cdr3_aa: CASRDSGGAYEQYF

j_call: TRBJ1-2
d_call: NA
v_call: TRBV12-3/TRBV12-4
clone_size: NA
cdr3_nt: TGTGCCAGCAGTTTAGGGGCCGCTCTCTATGGCTACACCTTC
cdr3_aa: CASSLGAALYGYTF

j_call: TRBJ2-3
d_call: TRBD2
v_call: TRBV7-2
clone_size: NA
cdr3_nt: TGTGCCAGTGAAAAGCGGGAGGGCCCAACAGATACGCAGTATTTT
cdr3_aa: CASEKREGPTDTQYF

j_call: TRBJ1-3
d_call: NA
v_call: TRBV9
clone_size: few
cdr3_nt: TGTGCCAGCAGCGCTTCAGGGTATCTCTCTGGAAACACCATATATTTT
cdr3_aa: CASSASGYLSGNTIYF

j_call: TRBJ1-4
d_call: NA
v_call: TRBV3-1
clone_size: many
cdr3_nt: TGTGCCAGCAGCCCAAGAGAGGGATTCGGCGAAAAACTGTTTTTT
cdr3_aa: CASSPREGFGEKLFF

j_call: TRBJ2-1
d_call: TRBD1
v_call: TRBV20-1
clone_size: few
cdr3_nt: TGCAGTGCTAGGAGGACAGGGGCCTTTTCTGAGCAGTTCTTC
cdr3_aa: CSARRTGAFSEQFF

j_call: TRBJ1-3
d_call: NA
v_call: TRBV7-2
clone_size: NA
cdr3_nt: TGTGCCAGCAGCCCAGCGGGGGCGCGAGGAAACACCATATATTTT
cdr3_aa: CASSPAGARGNTIYF

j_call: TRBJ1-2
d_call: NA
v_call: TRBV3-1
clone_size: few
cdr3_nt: TGTGCCAGCAGCCAAGCGCGGGAACTCAACTATGGCTACACCTTC
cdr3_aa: CASSQARELNYGYTF

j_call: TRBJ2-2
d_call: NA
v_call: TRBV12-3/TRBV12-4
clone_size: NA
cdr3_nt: TGTGCCAGCAGTTTAGTATCAGGGGCCCCCGGGGAGCTGTTTTTT
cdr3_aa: CASSLVSGAPGELFF

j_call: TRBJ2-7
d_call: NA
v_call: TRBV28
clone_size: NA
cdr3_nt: TGTGCCAGCAGTTTAATGGGCGGACCCTCGGGAGAGCAGTACTTC
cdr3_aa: CASSLMGGPSGEQYF

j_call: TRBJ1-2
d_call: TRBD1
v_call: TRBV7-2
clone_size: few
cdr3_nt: TGTGCCAGCAGCTCGGGGGGGGCAGGGGGCTATGGCTACACCTTC
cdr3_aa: CASSSGGAGGYGYTF

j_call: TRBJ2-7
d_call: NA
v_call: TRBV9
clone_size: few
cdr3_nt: TGTGCCAGCAGCGTAGGTAAGGGGTCCTACGAGCAGTACTTC
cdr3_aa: CASSVGKGSYEQYF

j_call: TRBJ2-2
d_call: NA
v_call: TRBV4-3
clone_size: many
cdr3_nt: TGCGCCAGCAGCCAAGAATCAGGGGCGGCCGGGGAGCTGTTTTTT
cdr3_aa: CASSQESGAAGELFF

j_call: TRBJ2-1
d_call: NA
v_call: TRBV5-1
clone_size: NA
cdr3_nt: TGCGCCAGCAGCTTGGTATCCCGGGGGTACCTCAACAATGAGCAGTTCTTC
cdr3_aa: CASSLVSRGYLNNEQFF

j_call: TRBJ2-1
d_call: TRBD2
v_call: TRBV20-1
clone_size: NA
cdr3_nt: TGCAGTGCTAGATCAACTAGCGGGAGTAGGAATGAGCAGTTCTTC
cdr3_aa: CSARSTSGSRNEQFF

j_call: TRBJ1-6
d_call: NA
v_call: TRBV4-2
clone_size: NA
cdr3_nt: TGTGCCAGCAGCCGCCGGGGGACCTATAATTCACCCCTCCACTTT
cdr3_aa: CASSRRGTYNSPLHF

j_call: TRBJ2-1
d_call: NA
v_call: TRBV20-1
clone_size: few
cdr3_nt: TGCAGTGCTAGGGTTTGGGGCCTAAAGGATACTGAGCAGTTCTTC
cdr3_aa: CSARVWGLKDTEQFF

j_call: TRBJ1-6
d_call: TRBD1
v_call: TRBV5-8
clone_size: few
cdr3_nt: TGTGCCAGCAGCTCTACACAGGGGGGAAAACAGATTTCACCCCTCCACTTT
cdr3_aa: CASSSTQGGKQISPLHF

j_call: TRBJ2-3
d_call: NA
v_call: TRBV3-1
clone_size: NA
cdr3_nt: TGTGCCAGCAGCCAAGTCAGTATCGGGTGGGCAGATACGCAGTATTTT
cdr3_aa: CASSQVSIGWADTQYF

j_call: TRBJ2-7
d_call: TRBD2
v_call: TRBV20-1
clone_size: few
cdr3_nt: TGCAGTGCCCCCGGGACTAGTATCTACGAGCAGTACTTC
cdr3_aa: CSAPGTSIYEQYF

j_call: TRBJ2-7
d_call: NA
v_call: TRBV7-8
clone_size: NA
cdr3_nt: TGTGCCAGCAGCCAAAACCACCGGGGCCAGCAGTACTTC
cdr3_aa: CASSQNHRGQQYF

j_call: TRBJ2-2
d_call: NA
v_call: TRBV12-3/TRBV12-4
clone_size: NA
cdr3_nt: TGTGCCAGCAGTTATCAATGGAACACCGGGGAGCTGTTTTTT
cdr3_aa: CASSYQWNTGELFF

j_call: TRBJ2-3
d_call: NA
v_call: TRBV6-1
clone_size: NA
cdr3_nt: TGTGCCAGCAGTGCCAGGACAGCGTACCTGACTAACCAGTATTTT
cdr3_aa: CASSARTAYLTNQYF

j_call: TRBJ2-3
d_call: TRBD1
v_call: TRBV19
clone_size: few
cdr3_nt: TGTGCCAGTAAAAAAGGGGACAGTTCAGATACGCAGTATTTT
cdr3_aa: CASKKGDSSDTQYF

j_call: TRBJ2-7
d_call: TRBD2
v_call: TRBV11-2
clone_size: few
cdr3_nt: TGTGCCAGCAGCTTTAGTCTAGCGCGGGAGAAATACTACGAGCAGTACTTC
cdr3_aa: CASSFSLAREKYYEQYF

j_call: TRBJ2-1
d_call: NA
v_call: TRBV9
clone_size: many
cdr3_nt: TGTGCCAGCAGCGTAGGGGCCGAGCAGTTCTTC
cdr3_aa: CASSVGAEQFF

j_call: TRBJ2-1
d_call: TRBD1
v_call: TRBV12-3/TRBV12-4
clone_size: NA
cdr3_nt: TGTGCCAGCAGTTTCACAGGGGAACGAGTAAATGAGCAGTTCTTC
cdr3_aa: CASSFTGERVNEQFF